This TCR beta chain was sequenced in a study of blood T cells in healthy people across ages. The CDR3 has 13 amino acids. Trimming took 2 bases from V and 5 from J, leaving 10 bases between them. Germline assignment: CDR1 MNHEY and CDR2 SVGAGI. Overall study findings and caveats: Diversity of TCR beta per million T cells declined in a roughly linear way with age.

The table lists this clonotype with a few counts. The antigen remains undetermined. Through a sample-barcoded 5' primer and a J-beta primer mix, a second PCR was run for roughly 7 to 11 cycles. A template-switch adaptor containing 12 random nucleotides labeled each cDNA molecule. MiXCR, applied by TCRdb to the 5' RACE reads, yields one record per CDR3 protein. The data contain hundreds of thousands of distinct CDR3 sequences, 58% of them singletons. The chain recombines TRBV6-5 with TRBJ2-7; D is unresolved. Specimen: blood. The clonotype comes from a man between 60 and 75 years old in good health. The CDR3 reads CASSYVARHEQYF. The CDR3 bases are TGTGCCAGCAGTTACGTGGCTAGGCACGAGCAGTACTTC.